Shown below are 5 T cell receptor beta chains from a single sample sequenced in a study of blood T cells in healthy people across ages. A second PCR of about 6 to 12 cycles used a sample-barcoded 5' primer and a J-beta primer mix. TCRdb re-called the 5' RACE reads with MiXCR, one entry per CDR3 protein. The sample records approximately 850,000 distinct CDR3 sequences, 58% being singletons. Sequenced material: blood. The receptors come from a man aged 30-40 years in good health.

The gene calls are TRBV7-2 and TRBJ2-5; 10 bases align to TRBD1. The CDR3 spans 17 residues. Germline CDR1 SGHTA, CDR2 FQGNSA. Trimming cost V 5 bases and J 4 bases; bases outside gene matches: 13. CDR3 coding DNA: TGTGCCAGCAGCAGCAGGCCGGGACAGGGGCGAGGAGAGACCCAGTACTTC. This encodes CASSSRPGQGRGETQYF. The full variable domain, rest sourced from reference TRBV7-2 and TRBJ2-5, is GAGVSQSPSNKVTEKGKDVELRCDPISGHTALYWYRQSLGQGLEFLIYFQGNSAPDKSGLPSDRFSAERTGGSVSTLTIQRTQQEDSAVYLCASSSRPGQGRGETQYFGPGTRLLVL.

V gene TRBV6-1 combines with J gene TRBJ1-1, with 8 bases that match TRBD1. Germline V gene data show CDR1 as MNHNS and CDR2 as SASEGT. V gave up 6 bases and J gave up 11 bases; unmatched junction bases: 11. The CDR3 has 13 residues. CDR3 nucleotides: TGTGCCAGCAGCCGAACAGGGGGAACGACGGCTTTCTTT. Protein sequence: CASSRTGGTTAFF.

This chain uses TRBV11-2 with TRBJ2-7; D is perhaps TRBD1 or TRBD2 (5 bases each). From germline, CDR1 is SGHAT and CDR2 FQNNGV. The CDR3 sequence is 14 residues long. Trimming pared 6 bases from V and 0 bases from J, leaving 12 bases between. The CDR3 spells CASSWDRVSYEQYF. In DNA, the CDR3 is TGTGCCAGCAGTTGGGACCGGGTCTCCTACGAGCAGTACTTC.

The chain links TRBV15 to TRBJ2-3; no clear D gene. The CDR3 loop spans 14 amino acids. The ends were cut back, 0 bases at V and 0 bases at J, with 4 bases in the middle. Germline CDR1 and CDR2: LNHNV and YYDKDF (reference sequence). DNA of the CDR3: TGTGCCACCAGCAGAGACACTAGCACAGATACGCAGTATTTT. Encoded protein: CATSRDTSTDTQYF.

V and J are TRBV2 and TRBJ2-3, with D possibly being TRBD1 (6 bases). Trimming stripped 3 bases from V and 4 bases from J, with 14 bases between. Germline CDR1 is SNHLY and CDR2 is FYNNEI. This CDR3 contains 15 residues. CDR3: CASSDELQGADTQYF. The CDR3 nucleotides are TGTGCCAGCAGTGATGAACTACAGGGCGCAGATACGCAGTATTTT. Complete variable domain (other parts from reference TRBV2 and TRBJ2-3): EPEVTQTPSHQVTQMGQEVILRCVPISNHLYFYWYRQILGQKVEFLVSFYNNEISEKSEIFDDQFSVERPDGSNFTLKIRSTKLEDSAMYFCASSDELQGADTQYFGPGTRLTVL.